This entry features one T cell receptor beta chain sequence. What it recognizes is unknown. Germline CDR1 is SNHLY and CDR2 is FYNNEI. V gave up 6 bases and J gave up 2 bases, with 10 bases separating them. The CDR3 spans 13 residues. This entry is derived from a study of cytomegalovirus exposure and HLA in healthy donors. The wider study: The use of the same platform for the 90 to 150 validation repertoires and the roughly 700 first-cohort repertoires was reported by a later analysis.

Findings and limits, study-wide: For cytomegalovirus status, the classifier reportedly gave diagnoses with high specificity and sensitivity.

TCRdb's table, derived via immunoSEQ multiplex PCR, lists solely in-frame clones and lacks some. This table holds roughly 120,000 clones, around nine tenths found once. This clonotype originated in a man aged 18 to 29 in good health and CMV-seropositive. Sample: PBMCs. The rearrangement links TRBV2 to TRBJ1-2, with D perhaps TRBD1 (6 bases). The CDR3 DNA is TGTGCCAGCAGATTCAGGGGAAACTATGGCTACACCTTC. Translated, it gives CASRFRGNYGYTF.